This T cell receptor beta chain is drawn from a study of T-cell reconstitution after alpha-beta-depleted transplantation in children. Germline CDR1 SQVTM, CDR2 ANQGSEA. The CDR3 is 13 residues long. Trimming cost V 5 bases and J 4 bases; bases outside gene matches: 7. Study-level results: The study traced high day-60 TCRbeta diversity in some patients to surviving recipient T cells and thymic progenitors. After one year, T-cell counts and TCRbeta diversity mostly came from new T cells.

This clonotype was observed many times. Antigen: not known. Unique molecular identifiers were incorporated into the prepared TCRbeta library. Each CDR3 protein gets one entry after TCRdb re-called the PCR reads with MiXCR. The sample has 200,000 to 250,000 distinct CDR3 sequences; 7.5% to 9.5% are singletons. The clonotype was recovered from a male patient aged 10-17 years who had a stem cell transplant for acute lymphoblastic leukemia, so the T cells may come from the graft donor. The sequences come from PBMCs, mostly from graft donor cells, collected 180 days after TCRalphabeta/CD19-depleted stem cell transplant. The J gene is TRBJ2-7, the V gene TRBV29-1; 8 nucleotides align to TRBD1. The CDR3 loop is CSVCQGAYYEQYF. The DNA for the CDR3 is TGCAGCGTTTGTCAGGGGGCGTATTACGAGCAGTACTTC.